A selection of T cell receptor beta chains follows, all from one sample in a study of intratumoral heterogeneity in liver cancer. Assay used: immunoSEQ multiplex PCR; TCRdb lists only in-frame clones, some missing. There are about 20,000 clones in the sample; about two thirds occur only once, and about a sixth lies in the top ten. The sequences come from tumor-adjacent normal tissue, collected before any cancer treatment. The receptor source for this set is a woman in her seventies with hepatocellular carcinoma. CDR3s include the opening cysteine and the closing phenylalanine or tryptophan. D genes are given only for firm matches. Clone size is given for some rows only: seen once, a few or many times, or a class if the clone is expanded.

-,-,TRBJ2-7,TRBV7-8,CASSSRANEQYF,TGTGCCAGCAGCTCGAGGGCTAACGAGCAGTACTTC
-,-,TRBJ1-1,TRBV7-3,CASSENPGPLGTEAFF,TGTGCCAGCAGCGAAAATCCGGGCCCATTGGGCACTGAAGCTTTCTTT
-,-,TRBJ1-1,TRBV19,CASSIVRGYTEAFF,TGTGCCAGTAGTATCGTTCGGGGATACACTGAAGCTTTCTTT
-,-,TRBJ2-5,TRBV30,CAWSGGGETQYF,TGTGCCTGGAGTGGGGGCGGAGAGACCCAGTACTTC
medium-sized,TRBD1,TRBJ2-6,TRBV25-1,CASAAGTGVSGANVLTF,TGTGCCAGCGCAGCCGGGACAGGGGTCTCTGGGGCCAACGTCCTGACTTTC
once,-,TRBJ1-5,TRBV5-6,CASSLANQPQHF,TGTGCCAGCAGCTTGGCCAATCAGCCCCAGCATTTT
few,-,TRBJ1-6,TRBV19,CASRDGRGAPLHF,TGTGCCAGTAGGGACGGCCGGGGCGCACCCCTCCACTTT
once,-,TRBJ1-6,TRBV30,CAWSKGSNSPLHF,TGTGCCTGGAGTAAAGGAAGCAATTCACCCCTCCACTTT
once,-,TRBJ2-1,TRBV4-1,CASSQVQNREQFF,TGCGCCAGCAGCCAAGTACAGAACCGGGAGCAGTTCTTC
few,-,TRBJ1-4,TRBV2,CASSETSTNEKLFF,TGTGCCAGCAGTGAGACGTCAACTAATGAAAAACTGTTTTTT
-,-,TRBJ2-7,TRBV19,CASSTDVAYEQYF,TGTGCCAGTAGTACGGACGTAGCCTACGAGCAGTACTTC
-,TRBD1,TRBJ2-1,TRBV5-4,CASSTPTGPYNEQFF,TGTGCCAGCAGCACCCCGACAGGGCCCTACAATGAGCAGTTCTTC
-,-,TRBJ2-5,TRBV20-1,CSAHRTETQYF,TGCAGTGCCCACAGGACCGAGACCCAGTACTTC
-,TRBD2,TRBJ2-3,TRBV5-1,CASSFGTSGRTDTQYF,TGCGCCAGCAGCTTTGGGACTAGCGGACGAACAGATACGCAGTATTTT
-,-,TRBJ1-6,TRBV7-2,CASSLISPRGDSPLHF,TGTGCCAGCAGCTTAATTTCACCAAGGGGAGATTCACCCCTCCACTTT
once,-,TRBJ1-4,TRBV10-3,CAISESVATNEKLFF,TGTGCCATCAGTGAGTCCGTTGCAACTAATGAAAAACTGTTTTTT
few,TRBD1,TRBJ2-6,TRBV19,CASSSGQGAGANVLTF,TGTGCCAGTAGTAGTGGACAGGGGGCTGGGGCCAACGTCCTGACTTTC
few,-,TRBJ1-2,TRBV9,CASSVDGRVVAGYTF,TGTGCCAGCAGCGTAGATGGCAGGGTTGTCGCTGGCTACACCTTC
-,-,TRBJ1-5,TRBV7-2,CASSPPIGTGNQPQHF,TGTGCCAGCAGCCCGCCGATTGGGACGGGCAATCAGCCCCAGCATTTT
-,TRBD2,TRBJ2-1,TRBV7-6,CASSPGTIGNEQFF,TGTGCCAGCAGCCCAGGGACTATAGGCAATGAGCAGTTCTTC
-,-,TRBJ2-1,TRBV21-1,CASSKVGRGTSGVYNEQFF,-
-,TRBD1,TRBJ2-7,TRBV6-1,CASREGQGAYEQYF,TGTGCCAGCAGGGAAGGACAGGGGGCGTACGAGCAGTACTTC
-,TRBD2,TRBJ2-4,TRBV6-5,CASRASGTQGNIQYF,TGTGCCAGTCGGGCTAGCGGAACTCAAGGGAACATTCAGTACTTC
-,-,TRBJ1-5,TRBV7-6,CASSRAGNQPQHF,TGTGCCAGCAGTCGAGCCGGGAATCAGCCCCAGCATTTT
-,TRBD1,TRBJ2-1,TRBV9,CASSVRGLNEQFF,TGTGCCAGCAGCGTTAGGGGGCTCAATGAGCAGTTCTTC
-,TRBD1,TRBJ2-7,TRBV10-3,CAISEQNRGGYEQYF,TGTGCCATCAGTGAGCAGAACAGGGGTGGCTACGAGCAGTACTTC
-,-,TRBJ1-2,TRBV5-6,CASSLSVTVGWGYTF,TGTGCCAGCAGCTTGTCCGTGACAGTGGGTTGGGGCTACACCTTC
-,-,TRBJ2-5,TRBV5-4,CASSLSGGGQETQYF,TGTGCCAGCAGCCTCAGCGGAGGGGGTCAAGAGACCCAGTACTTC
once,-,TRBJ1-4,TRBV6-5,CASSYSNPRGGEKLFF,TGTGCCAGCAGTTACTCGAATCCACGGGGGGGGGAAAAACTGTTTTTT
once,-,TRBJ2-1,TRBV5-5,CASSRAQVGNEQFF,TGTGCCAGCAGCCGGGCCCAGGTGGGAAATGAGCAGTTCTTC
-,-,TRBJ1-6,TRBV7-6,CASSLGTRSPLHF,TGTGCCAGCAGCTTAGGGACGAGATCACCCCTCCACTTT
-,-,TRBJ1-4,TRBV29-1,CSVYDEKLFF,TGCAGCGTTTATGATGAAAAACTGTTTTTT
-,-,TRBJ1-2,TRBV4-1,CASSQDDEVTPYGYTF,TGCGCCAGCAGCCAAGATGATGAAGTTACCCCCTATGGCTACACCTTC
-,-,TRBJ1-5,TRBV2,CASGFGGVSNQPQHF,TGTGCCAGCGGATTTGGCGGAGTTAGCAATCAGCCCCAGCATTTT
-,TRBD2,TRBJ2-5,TRBV7-8,CASSRNSGKGETQYF,TGTGCCAGCAGCAGAAACAGCGGGAAAGGGGAGACCCAGTACTTC
once,-,TRBJ2-7,TRBV19,CASKTAPPGEQYF,TGTGCCAGTAAAACAGCCCCACCAGGCGAGCAGTACTTC
-,TRBD1,TRBJ2-7,TRBV7-9,CASSYPGQNHEQYF,TGTGCCAGCAGCTACCCGGGACAGAACCACGAGCAGTACTTC
-,-,TRBJ1-1,TRBV19,CASSKGGSTEAFF,TGTGCCAGTAGTAAGGGGGGGTCTACTGAAGCTTTCTTT
-,-,TRBJ2-5,TRBV27,CASSTTEGLTQYF,TGTGCCAGCAGTACGACGGAGGGCTTGACCCAGTACTTC